This TCR beta chain stems from a study of shared clonotypes between healthy human individuals. Study-wide findings and caveats: Compared with memory subsets, naive subsets generally had larger estimated richness.

This clone was observed a single time. Its target is unknown. The CDR3 is 17 residues long. V lost 0 bases and J lost 0, with 13 bases in between. The germline CDR1 and CDR2 sequences are WSHSY and SAAADI. Produced via immunoSEQ multiplex PCR; TCRdb's table is partial and in-frame only. The sample lists about 2.2 million clones, 80% to 95% seen once, with approximately 1.7% in the top ten. Only CD45RO-negative cells positively selected for CCR7 counted as naive CD8 cells, so terminally differentiated effector memory CD45RA+ cells were excluded. The chain links TRBV10-2 to TRBJ2-3; tentatively, D is TRBD2 (6 bases). The clonotype comes from a man aged 18 to 30 in good health. Some clones in this sample may be carry-over from other donors' samples. Sequenced: naive CD8+ T cells from PBMCs. CDR3 DNA: TGCGCCAGCAGTGAGTCTACTCGGGGGAAGAGCACAGATACGCAGTATTTT. Amino acid sequence: CASSESTRGKSTDTQYF.